This T cell receptor beta chain was documented in a study of T cell changes during pregnancy in multiple sclerosis. Profiled with immunoSEQ multiplex PCR; TCRdb holds only in-frame clones, not every one. The table records some 80,000 clones, 80% to 95% of them present only once. This CDR3 has 17 amino acids. The V and J ends lost 5 bases and 4 bases respectively, with 21 bases between them. Germline CDR1 and CDR2: SGHTS and YDEGEE. The sample here was peripheral blood, taken in the first trimester of pregnancy. This receptor was obtained from a female donor with multiple sclerosis, enrolled in a pregnancy study. This chain connects TRBV5-8 to TRBJ1-4, with D possibly TRBD1 on 6 matching bases. CDR3 in DNA: TGTGCCAGCAGGACAGGCCGGAGGAATGCGGGTAATGAAAAACTGTTTTTT. Its protein product is CASRTGRRNAGNEKLFF.